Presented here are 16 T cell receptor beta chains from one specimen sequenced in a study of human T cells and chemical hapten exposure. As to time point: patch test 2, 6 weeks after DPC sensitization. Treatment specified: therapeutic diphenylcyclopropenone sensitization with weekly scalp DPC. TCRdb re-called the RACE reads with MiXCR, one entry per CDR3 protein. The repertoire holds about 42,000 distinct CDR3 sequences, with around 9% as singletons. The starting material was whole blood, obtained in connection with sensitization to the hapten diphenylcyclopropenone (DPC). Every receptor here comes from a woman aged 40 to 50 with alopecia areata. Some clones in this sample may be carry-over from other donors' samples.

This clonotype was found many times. The CDR3 loop is CASSPPRDRSGANVLTF. In nucleotides, the CDR3 is TGTGCCAGCTCACCACCGCGGGACCGCTCTGGGGCCAACGTCCTGACTTTC. This chain uses TRBV18 with TRBJ2-6, with D possibly matching TRBD2 (6 bases). V was trimmed by 0 bases and J by 0 bases, leaving 9 bases between them. The CDR3 is made up of 17 amino acids. Per the germline V gene, CDR1 is KGHSH and CDR2 is LQKENI. Variable domain in full (rest from reference TRBV18 and TRBJ2-6): NAGVMQNPRHLVRRRGQEARLRCSPMKGHSHVYWYRQLPEEGLKFMVYLQKENIIDESGMPKERFSAEFPKEGPSILRIQQVVRGDSAAYFCASSPPRDRSGANVLTFGAGSRLTVL.

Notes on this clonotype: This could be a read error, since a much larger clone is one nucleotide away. Here the CDR3 reads CSARVAGHPQHF. The CDR3 coding sequence is TGCAGTGCTAGAGTGGCGGGGCACCCCCAGCATTTT. The chain joins TRBV20-1 to TRBJ1-5, with D tentatively TRBD1 (5 bases). The CDR3 has 12 amino acids. Germline V lookup: CDR1 DFQATT, CDR2 SNEGSKA (reference sequence). Trimming pared 1 base from V and 10 bases from J, leaving 11 bases between.

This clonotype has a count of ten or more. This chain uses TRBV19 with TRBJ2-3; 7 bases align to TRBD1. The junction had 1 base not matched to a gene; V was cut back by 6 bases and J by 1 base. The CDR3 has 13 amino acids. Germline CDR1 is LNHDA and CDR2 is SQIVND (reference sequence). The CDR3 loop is CASRDRGTDTQYF. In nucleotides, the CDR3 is TGTGCCAGTAGAGACAGGGGCACAGATACGCAGTATTTT.

The CDR3, as DNA: TGTGCCAGCAGCTTAGAGCGGCTGCCCCAGCATTTT. Translated: CASSLERLPQHF. The chain carries TRBV7-9 and TRBJ1-5; no definite D call. Trimming cost V 1 base and J 9 bases, with 7 bases left between them. Per germline, CDR1 SEHNR and CDR2 FQNEAQ (reference sequence). The CDR3 loop spans 12 amino acids.

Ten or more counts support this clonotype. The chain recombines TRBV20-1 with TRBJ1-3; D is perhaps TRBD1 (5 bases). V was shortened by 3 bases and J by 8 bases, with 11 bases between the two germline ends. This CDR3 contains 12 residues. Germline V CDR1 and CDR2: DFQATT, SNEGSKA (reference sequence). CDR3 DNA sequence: TGCAGTGCTAGTCCACCGGGGGACACCATATATTTT. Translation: CSASPPGDTIYF.

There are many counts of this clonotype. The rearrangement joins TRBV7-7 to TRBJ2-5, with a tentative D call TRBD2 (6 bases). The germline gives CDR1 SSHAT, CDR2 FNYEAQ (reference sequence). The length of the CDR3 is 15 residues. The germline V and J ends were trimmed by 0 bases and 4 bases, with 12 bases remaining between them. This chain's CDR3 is CASSLAHSSGETQYF. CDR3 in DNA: TGTGCCAGCAGCTTAGCGCATAGTAGCGGAGAGACCCAGTACTTC.

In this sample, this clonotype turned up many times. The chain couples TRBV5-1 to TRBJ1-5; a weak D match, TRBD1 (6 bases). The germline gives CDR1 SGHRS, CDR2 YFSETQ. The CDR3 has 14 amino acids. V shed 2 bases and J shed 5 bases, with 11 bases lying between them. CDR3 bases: TGCGCCAGCAGCTTAGGGACACCGTATCAGCCCCAGCATTTT. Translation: CASSLGTPYQPQHF.

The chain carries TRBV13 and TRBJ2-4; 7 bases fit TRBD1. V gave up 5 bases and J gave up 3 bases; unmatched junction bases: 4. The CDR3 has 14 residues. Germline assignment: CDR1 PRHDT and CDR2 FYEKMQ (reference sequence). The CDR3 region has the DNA TGTGCCAGCAGCCTATGGACAGGCAAAAACATTCAGTACTTC. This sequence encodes CASSLWTGKNIQYF.

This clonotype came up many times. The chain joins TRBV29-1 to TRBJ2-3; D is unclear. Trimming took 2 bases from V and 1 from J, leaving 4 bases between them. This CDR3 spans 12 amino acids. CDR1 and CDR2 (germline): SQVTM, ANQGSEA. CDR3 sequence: CSVEFRTDTQYF. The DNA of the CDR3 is TGCAGCGTTGAATTTCGCACAGATACGCAGTATTTT.

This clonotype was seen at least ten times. The CDR3 DNA sequence: TGTGCCAGCAGTTTAGGGGGCGGAGAGGGAGCTTTCTTT. Translation: CASSLGGGEGAFF. This chain connects TRBV28 to TRBJ1-1; weak D call: TRBD1 (6 bases). Per germline, CDR1 MDHEN and CDR2 SYDVKM. This CDR3 has 13 amino acids. V was shortened by 2 bases and J by 10 bases, with 14 bases between the two germline ends.

CDR3 amino acids: CASSGRSLSTDTQYF. CDR3 DNA sequence: TGTGCCAGCAGCGGACGTAGCCTGAGCACAGATACGCAGTATTTT. The chain combines TRBV11-2 with TRBJ2-3; the D is unclear. V lost 5 bases and J lost 0, with 12 bases in between. The CDR3 is made up of 15 amino acids. The germline V gene has CDR1 SGHAT and CDR2 FQNNGV.

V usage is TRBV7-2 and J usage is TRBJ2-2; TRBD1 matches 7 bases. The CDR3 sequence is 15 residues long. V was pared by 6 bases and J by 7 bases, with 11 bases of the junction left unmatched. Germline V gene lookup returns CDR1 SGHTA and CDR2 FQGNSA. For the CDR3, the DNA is TGTGCCAGCAGACCGACAGGGAATCGGGACGGGGAGCTGTTTTTT. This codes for CASRPTGNRDGELFF.

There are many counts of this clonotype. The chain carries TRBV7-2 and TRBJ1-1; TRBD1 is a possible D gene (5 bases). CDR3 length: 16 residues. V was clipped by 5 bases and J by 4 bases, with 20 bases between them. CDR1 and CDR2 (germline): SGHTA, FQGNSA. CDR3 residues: CASSPRDLRTSTEAFF. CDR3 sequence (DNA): TGTGCCAGCAGCCCCAGGGACCTCCGCACCAGCACTGAAGCTTTCTTT.

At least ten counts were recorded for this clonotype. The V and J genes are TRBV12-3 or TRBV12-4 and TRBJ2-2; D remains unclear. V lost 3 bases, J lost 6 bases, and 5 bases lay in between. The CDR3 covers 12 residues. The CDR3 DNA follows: TGTGCCAGCAGTTTTGGTTCCGGGGAGCTGTTTTTT. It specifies CASSFGSGELFF.

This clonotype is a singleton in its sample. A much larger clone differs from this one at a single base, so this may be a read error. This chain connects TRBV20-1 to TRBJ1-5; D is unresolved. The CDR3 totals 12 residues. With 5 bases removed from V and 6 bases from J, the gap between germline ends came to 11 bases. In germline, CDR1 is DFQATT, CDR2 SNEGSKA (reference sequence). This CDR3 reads CSAWTVGQPQHF. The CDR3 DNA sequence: TGCAGTGCTTGGACCGTCGGTCAGCCCCAGCATTTT.

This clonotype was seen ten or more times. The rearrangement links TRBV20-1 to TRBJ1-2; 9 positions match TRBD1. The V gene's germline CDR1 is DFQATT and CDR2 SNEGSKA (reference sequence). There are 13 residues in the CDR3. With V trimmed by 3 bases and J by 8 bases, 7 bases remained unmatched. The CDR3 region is CSASNRGLRGYTF. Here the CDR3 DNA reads TGCAGTGCTAGTAACAGGGGGCTTCGAGGCTACACCTTC.